The clone carrying this T cell receptor (beta chain) was seen a few times. What it binds is not known. This sample was taken from a study of breast tumors, draining lymph nodes, adjacent tissues. Study-level results: Data fit most tumor T cells coming from lymph node, expanding in tumor. Tumor TCR diversity was below lymph nodes but above nontumor tissue. Luminal-like breast cancer showed significantly higher tumor–nontumor repertoire similarity than basal-like.

In TCRdb, the multiplex PCR reads were re-called with MiXCR into one record per CDR3 protein. The sample shows roughly 86,000 distinct CDR3 sequences, approximately 20% of them seen only once. V gave up 3 bases and J gave up 4 bases; unmatched junction bases: 2. This CDR3 contains 14 residues. The germline V gene encodes CDR1 KGHSH and CDR2 LQKENI. Breast cancer patients provided tissue from their axillary draining lymph nodes. The sequencing input was axillary lymph node tissue. The sequence was obtained from a female donor with breast cancer. Some clones in this sample may be carry-over from other donors' samples. The chain joins TRBV18 to TRBJ2-5; 10 positions match TRBD1. This CDR3 reads CASSPRDRGETQYF. The CDR3, as DNA: TGTGCCAGCTCACCCAGGGACAGGGGAGAGACCCAGTACTTC.